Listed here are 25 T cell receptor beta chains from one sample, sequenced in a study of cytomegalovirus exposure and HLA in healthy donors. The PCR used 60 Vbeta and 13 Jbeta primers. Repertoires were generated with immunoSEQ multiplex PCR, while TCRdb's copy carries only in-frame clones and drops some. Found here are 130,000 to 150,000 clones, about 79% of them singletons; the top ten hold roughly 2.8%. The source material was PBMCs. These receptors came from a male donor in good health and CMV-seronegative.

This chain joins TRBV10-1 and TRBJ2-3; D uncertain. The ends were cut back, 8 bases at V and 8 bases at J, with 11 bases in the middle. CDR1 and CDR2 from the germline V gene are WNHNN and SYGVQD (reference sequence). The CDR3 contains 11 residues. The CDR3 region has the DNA TGCGCCAGCCATTCTCCCGGTACGCAGTATTTT. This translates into CASHSPGTQYF.

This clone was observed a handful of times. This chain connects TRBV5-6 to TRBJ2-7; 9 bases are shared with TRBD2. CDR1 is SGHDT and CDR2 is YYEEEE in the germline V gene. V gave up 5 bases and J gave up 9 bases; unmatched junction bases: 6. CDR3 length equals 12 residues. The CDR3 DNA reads TGTGCCAGCAGGCGGATTAGCGGGGGGCAGTACTTC. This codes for CASRRISGGQYF.

CDR3 region: CASSSGENTEAFF. DNA for the CDR3: TGTGCCAGCAGCTCGGGGGAGAATACTGAAGCTTTCTTT. The chain combines TRBV7-6 with TRBJ1-1, with TRBD1 as a possible D gene (5 bases). Trimming removed 4 bases at V and 5 bases at J, with 11 bases between. Germline-derived CDR1 and CDR2 are SGHVS and FNYEAQ. The CDR3 spans 13 residues.

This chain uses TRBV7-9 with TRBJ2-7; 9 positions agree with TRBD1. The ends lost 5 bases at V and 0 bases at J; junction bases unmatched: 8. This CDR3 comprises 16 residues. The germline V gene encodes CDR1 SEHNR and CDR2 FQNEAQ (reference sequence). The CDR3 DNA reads TGTGCCAGCAGCCCGACTGCGGGACAGGGCTCCTACGAGCAGTACTTC. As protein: CASSPTAGQGSYEQYF.

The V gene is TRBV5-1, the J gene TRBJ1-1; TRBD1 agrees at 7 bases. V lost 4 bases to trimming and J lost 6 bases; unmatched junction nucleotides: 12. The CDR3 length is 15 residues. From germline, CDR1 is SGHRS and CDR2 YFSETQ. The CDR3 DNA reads TGCGCCAGCAGCCGCCGTCCACAGGGGACCGCTGAAGCTTTCTTT. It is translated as CASSRRPQGTAEAFF. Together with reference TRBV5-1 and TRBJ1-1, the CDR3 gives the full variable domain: KAGVTQTPRYLIKTRGQQVTLSCSPISGHRSVSWYQQTPGQGLQFLFEYFSETQRNKGNFPGRFSGRQFSNSRSEMNVSTLELGDSALYLCASSRRPQGTAEAFFGQGTRLTVV.

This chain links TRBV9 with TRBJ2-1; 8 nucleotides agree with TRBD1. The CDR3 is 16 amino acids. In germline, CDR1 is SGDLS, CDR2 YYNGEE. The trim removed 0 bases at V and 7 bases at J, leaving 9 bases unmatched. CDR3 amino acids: CASSVDGRGLGNEQFF. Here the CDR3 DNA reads TGTGCCAGCAGCGTAGATGGCAGGGGGCTGGGGAATGAGCAGTTCTTC.

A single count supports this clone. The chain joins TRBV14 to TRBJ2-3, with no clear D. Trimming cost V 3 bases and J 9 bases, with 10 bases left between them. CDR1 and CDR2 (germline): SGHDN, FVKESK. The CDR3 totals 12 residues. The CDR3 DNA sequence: TGTGCCAGCAGCCATGTCCCCGCGACGCAGTATTTT. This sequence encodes CASSHVPATQYF.

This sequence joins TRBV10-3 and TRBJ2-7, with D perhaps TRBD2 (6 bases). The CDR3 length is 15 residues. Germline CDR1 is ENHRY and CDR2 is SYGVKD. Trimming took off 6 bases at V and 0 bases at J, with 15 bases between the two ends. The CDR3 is CAIRRAEGSSYEQYF. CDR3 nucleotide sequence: TGTGCCATCAGGAGGGCGGAGGGCAGCTCCTACGAGCAGTACTTC.

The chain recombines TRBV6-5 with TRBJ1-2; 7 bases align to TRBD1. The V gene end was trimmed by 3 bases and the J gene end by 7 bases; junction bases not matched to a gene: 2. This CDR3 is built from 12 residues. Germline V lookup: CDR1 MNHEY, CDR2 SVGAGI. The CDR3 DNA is TGTGCCAGCAGTTATAGACAGGGTGGCTACACCTTC. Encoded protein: CASSYRQGGYTF.

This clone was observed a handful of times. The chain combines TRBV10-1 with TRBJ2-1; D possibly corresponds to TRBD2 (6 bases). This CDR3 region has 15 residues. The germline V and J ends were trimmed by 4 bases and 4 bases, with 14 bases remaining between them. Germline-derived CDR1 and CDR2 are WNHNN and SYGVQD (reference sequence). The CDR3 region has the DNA TGCGCCAGCAGTGGCCCGGGAGAAGGGTACAATGAGCAGTTCTTC. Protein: CASSGPGEGYNEQFF.

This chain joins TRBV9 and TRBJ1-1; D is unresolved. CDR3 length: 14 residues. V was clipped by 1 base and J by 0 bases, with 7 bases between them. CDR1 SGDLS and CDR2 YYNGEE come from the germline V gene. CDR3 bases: TGTGCCAGCAGCGTAAGCAGGTTGAACACTGAAGCTTTCTTT. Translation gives CASSVSRLNTEAFF.

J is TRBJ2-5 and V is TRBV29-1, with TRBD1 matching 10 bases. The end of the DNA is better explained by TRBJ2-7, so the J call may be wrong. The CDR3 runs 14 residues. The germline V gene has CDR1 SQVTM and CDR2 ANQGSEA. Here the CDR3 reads CSGGGGQGSYEQYF. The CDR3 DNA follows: TGCAGCGGTGGGGGGGGACAGGGGAGCTACGAGCAGTACTTC.

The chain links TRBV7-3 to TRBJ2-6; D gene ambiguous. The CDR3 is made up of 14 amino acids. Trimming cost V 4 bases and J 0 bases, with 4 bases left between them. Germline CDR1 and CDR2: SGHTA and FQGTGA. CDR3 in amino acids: CASSSSSGANVLTF. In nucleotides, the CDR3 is TGTGCCAGCAGCTCCAGCTCTGGGGCCAACGTCCTGACTTTC.

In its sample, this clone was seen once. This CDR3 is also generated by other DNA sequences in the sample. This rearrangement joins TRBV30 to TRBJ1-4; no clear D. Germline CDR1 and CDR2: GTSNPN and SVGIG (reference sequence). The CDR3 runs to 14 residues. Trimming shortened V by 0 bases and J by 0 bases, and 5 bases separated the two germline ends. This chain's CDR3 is CAWSVRATNEKLFF. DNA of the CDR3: TGTGCCTGGAGTGTACGGGCAACTAATGAAAAACTGTTTTTT. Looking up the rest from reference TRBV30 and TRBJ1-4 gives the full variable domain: SQTIHQWPATLVQPVGSPLSLECTVEGTSNPNLYWYRQAAGRGLQLLFYSVGIGQISSEVPQNLSASRPQDRQFILSSKKLLLSDSGFYLCAWSVRATNEKLFFGSGTQLSVL.

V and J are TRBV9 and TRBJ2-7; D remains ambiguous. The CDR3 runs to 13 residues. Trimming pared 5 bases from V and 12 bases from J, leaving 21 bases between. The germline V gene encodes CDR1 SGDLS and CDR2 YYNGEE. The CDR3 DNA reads TGTGCCAGCAGTTCCGGTCCTTCATCTTTTCCGTACTTC. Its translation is CASSSGPSSFPYF.

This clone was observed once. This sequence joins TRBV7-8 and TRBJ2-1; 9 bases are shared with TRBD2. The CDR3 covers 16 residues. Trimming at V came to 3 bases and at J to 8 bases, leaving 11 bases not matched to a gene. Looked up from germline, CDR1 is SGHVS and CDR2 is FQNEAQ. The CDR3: CASSLGAGGSFDEQFF. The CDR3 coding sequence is TGTGCCAGCAGCTTGGGGGCGGGAGGGAGTTTCGATGAGCAGTTCTTC. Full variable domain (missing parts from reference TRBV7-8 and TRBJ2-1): GAGVSQSPRYKVAKRGQDVALRCDPISGHVSLFWYQQALGQGPEFLTYFQNEAQLDKSGLPSDRFFAERPEGSVSTLKIQRTQQEDSAVYLCASSLGAGGSFDEQFFGPGTRLTVL.

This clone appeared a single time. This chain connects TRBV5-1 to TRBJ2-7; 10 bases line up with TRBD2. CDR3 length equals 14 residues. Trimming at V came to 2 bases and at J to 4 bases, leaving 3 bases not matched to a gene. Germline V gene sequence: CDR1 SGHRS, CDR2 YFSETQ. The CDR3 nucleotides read TGCGCCAGCAGCTTCTCTAGCGGGGGTTACGAGCAGTACTTC. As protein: CASSFSSGGYEQYF.

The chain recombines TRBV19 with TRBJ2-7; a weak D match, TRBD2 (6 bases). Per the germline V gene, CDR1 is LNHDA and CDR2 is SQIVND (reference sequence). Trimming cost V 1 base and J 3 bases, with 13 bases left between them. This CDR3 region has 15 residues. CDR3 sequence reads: CASSIGGGGYYEQYF. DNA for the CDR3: TGTGCCAGTAGTATAGGTGGGGGAGGCTACTACGAGCAGTACTTC.

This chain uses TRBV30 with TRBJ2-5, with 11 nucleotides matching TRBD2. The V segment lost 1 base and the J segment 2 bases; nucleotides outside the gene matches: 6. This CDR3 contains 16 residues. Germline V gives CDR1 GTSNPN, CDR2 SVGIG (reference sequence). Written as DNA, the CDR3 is TGTGCCTGGAGTGCTTTTCTAGCGGGGGGACAAGAGACCCAGTACTTC. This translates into CAWSAFLAGGQETQYF.

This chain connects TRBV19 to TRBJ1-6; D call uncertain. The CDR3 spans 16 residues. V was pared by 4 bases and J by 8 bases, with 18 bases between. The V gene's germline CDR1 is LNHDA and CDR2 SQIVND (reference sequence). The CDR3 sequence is CASSRGLPKPHSPLHF. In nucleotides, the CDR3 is TGTGCCAGTAGTAGAGGACTACCGAAGCCTCATTCACCCCTCCACTTT.

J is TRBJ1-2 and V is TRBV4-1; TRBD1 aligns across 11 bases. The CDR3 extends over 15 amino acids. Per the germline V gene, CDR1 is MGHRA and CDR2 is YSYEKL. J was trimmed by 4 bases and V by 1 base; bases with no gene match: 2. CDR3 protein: CASSQAGTGGYGYTF. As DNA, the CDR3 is TGCGCCAGCAGCCAAGCCGGGACAGGGGGCTATGGCTACACCTTC.

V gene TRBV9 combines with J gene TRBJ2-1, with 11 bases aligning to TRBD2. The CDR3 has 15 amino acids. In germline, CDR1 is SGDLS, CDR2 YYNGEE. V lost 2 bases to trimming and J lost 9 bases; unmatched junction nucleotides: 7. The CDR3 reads CASSVSGRAESEQFF. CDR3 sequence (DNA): TGTGCCAGCAGCGTTAGCGGGAGGGCCGAATCTGAGCAGTTCTTC. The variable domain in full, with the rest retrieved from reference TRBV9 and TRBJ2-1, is DSGVTQTPKHLITATGQRVTLRCSPRSGDLSVYWYQQSLDQGLQFLIQYYNGEERAKGNILERFSAQQFPDLHSELNLSSLELGDSALYFCASSVSGRAESEQFFGPGTRLTVL.

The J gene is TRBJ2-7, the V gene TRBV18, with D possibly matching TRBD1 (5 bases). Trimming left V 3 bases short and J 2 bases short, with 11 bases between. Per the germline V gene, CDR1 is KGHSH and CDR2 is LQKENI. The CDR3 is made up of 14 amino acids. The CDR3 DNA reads TGTGCCAGCTCACCCACACAGACAGCCTACGAGCAGTACTTC. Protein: CASSPTQTAYEQYF.

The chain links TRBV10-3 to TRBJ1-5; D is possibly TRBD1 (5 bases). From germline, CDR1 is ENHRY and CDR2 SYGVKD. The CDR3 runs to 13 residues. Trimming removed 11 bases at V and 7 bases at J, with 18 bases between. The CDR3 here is CAAGAGSYQPQHF. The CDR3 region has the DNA TGTGCCGCCGGGGCGGGATCATACCAGCCCCAGCATTTT.

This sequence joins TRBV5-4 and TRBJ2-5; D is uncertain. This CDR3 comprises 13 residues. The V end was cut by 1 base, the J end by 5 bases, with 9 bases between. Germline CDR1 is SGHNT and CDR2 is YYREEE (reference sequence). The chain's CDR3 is CASSLSRRETQYF. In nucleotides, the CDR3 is TGTGCCAGCAGCTTGTCTCGTCGGGAGACCCAGTACTTC.